A single sample gave rise to the 11 T cell receptor beta chains below, sequenced in a study of T cell repertoires in cytomegalovirus infection. The antigens these receptors bind are not known. One entry per CDR3 protein, called by TCRdb with MiXCR from the reads. This sample has some 68,000 distinct CDR3 sequences, with about 23% found just once. Sequenced material: PBMCs, sequenced either directly or after in vitro stimulation (not recorded which). The receptor source for this set is a human donor in good health (CMV status not recorded). Some clones in this sample may be carry-over from other donors' samples.

This clonotype has more than one count but fewer than ten. The chain uses TRBV12-3 or TRBV12-4 and TRBJ1-2, with D unclear. With 2 bases removed from V and 8 bases from J, the gap between germline ends came to 21 bases. The CDR3 is made up of 16 amino acids. The CDR3 sequence: CASSLSISARELGYTF. As DNA, the CDR3 is TGTGCCAGCAGTTTATCGATTAGTGCACGTGAATTGGGCTACACCTTC.

This clonotype was counted at least ten times. V gene TRBV7-2 combines with J gene TRBJ2-7, with D possibly called TRBD1 or TRBD2 (6 bases each). This CDR3 has 16 residues. Per germline, CDR1 SGHTA and CDR2 FQGNSA. Trimming took 5 bases from V and 3 from J, leaving 20 bases between them. CDR3 coding DNA: TGTGCCAGCAGCCAAGGGGGGAGCGGGTCTATCTACGAGCAGTACGTC. Translation gives CASSQGGSGSIYEQYV.

This chain joins TRBV6-5 and TRBJ2-3; D is uncertain. The CDR3 totals 14 residues. V lost 2 bases and J 3 bases, leaving 9 bases between the germline ends. The germline gives CDR1 MNHEY, CDR2 SVGAGI. Written as DNA, the CDR3 is TGTGCCAGCAGTTACAAGGTGGAGACAGATACGCAGTATTTT. Protein sequence: CASSYKVETDTQYF.

The gene calls are TRBV12-3 or TRBV12-4 and TRBJ1-5; weak D call: TRBD1 (5 bases). The CDR3 contains 11 residues. Trimming removed 4 bases from V and 13 bases from J, with 11 bases in between. In DNA form, the CDR3 reads TGTGCCAGCAGTTCCGGGACTACTCAGCATTTT. Encoded protein: CASSSGTTQHF.

The sample holds a few counts of this clonotype. This rearrangement joins TRBV5-1 to TRBJ2-7, with 12 nucleotides matching TRBD2. This CDR3 spans 16 amino acids. Germline loops: CDR1 SGHRS, CDR2 YFSETQ. The V segment lost 4 bases and the J segment 4 bases; nucleotides outside the gene matches: 9. The CDR3, as DNA: TGCGCCAGCAGCACACCACTAGCGGGAGGCCAGTACGAGCAGTACTTC. It specifies CASSTPLAGGQYEQYF.

DNA for the CDR3: TGTGCCAGCAGGGCGGAGGGTAGCAATGAGCAGTTCTTC. It specifies CASRAEGSNEQFF. V gene TRBV6-8 combines with J gene TRBJ2-1; possible D gene TRBD2, 6 bases. V was clipped by 6 bases and J by 6 bases, with 12 bases between them. This CDR3 spans 13 amino acids. Per germline, CDR1 MNHGY and CDR2 SAAAGT.

With respect to this clonotype: A much larger clone lies a single base off, so this may be a read error. This chain connects TRBV19 to TRBJ2-1; possible D gene TRBD2, 6 bases. From germline, CDR1 is LNHDA and CDR2 SQIVND (reference sequence). Trimming shortened V by 5 bases and J by 5 bases, and 19 bases separated the two germline ends. This CDR3 is built from 16 residues. The CDR3 sequence: CASSPRVSGLNNEQFF. The CDR3 nucleotides are TGTGCCAGTAGTCCTCGGGTTAGCGGATTAAACAATGAGCAGTTCTTC.

The chain combines TRBV28 with TRBJ2-6; no reliable D call. This CDR3 has 13 residues. The ends were cut back, 6 bases at V and 0 bases at J, with 3 bases in the middle. Germline CDR1 and CDR2: MDHEN and SYDVKM. Here the CDR3 DNA reads TGTGCCAGCAGCAGCTCTGGGGCCAACGTCCTGACTTTC. As protein: CASSSSGANVLTF.

The table lists this clonotype with many counts. V and J are TRBV7-6 and TRBJ2-3; 9 bases match TRBD2. V dropped 2 bases and J dropped 0; count of bases not matched to a gene: 12. There are 19 residues in the CDR3. CDR1 and CDR2 from the germline V gene are SGHVS and FNYEAQ. Written as DNA, the CDR3 is TGTGCCAGCAGCTTAAGGACCCTGGCTAGCGGGGCGAGCACAGATACGCAGTATTTT. It yields the protein CASSLRTLASGASTDTQYF. Combining the CDR3 with reference TRBV7-6 and TRBJ2-3 gives the whole variable domain GAGVSQSPRYKVTKRGQDVALRCDPISGHVSLYWYRQALGQGPEFLTYFNYEAQQDKSGLPNDRFSAERPEGSISTLTIQRTEQRDSAMYRCASSLRTLASGASTDTQYFGPGTRLTVL.

This chain joins TRBV29-1 and TRBJ2-3, with unresolved D. Germline-derived CDR1 and CDR2 are SQVTM and ANQGSEA. The CDR3 is made up of 11 amino acids. V was pared by 4 bases and J by 1 base, with 3 bases between. The CDR3 sequence is CSVGGTDTQYF. In DNA form, the CDR3 reads TGCAGCGTTGGTGGCACAGATACGCAGTATTTT.

This clonotype was counted many times. The chain is built from TRBV7-2 and TRBJ2-7, with 9 bases lining up with TRBD1. J was trimmed by 8 bases and V by 5 bases; bases with no gene match: 4. The CDR3 length is 12 residues. CDR1 and CDR2 (germline): SGHTA, FQGNSA. The CDR3 reads CASSPDRGKQYF. CDR3 nucleotides: TGTGCCAGCAGCCCGGACAGGGGAAAGCAGTACTTC.